This TCR beta chain appears in the sequencing data of a study of blood T cell repertoires in COVID-19. Study details: COVID-19 samples, acute and convalescent, were from the United States, Italy and Spain. Nucleic acid was either cDNA or gDNA, and it came from T cells, B-cell-depleted T cells, or PBMCs.

In the source study's methods: Cell counts per sample came from amplifying reference gene primers. Method: immunoSEQ multiplex PCR; TCRdb's copy keeps in-frame clones and lacks some. That table is the source of V, J and clone size, and D and trimming were worked out from the DNA. The sample has approximately 100,000 clones; 70% to 85% are singletons. The ends were cut back, 9 bases at V and 8 bases at J, with 16 bases in the middle. The CDR3 runs 13 residues. Germline loops: CDR1 MDHEN, CDR2 SYDVKM. This receptor was identified in a woman of 80 years or more with active or convalescent COVID-19. The source material was peripheral blood. The chain carries TRBV28 and TRBJ1-4, with D perhaps matching TRBD1 (6 bases). Here the CDR3 DNA reads TGTGCCAGTTTAGGGGGTATGGACGAAAAACTGTTTTTT. Residues: CASLGGMDEKLFF.